A selection of T cell receptor beta chains follows, all from one sample in a study of blood T cell repertoires in COVID-19. TCRdb's table, derived via immunoSEQ multiplex PCR, lists solely in-frame clones and lacks some. Of tens of thousands of clones in the sample, about 80% are singletons; the top ten hold roughly 4.8%. Sequenced: peripheral blood. Receptor source: a woman aged 60-75 years with acute or convalescent COVID-19. Each CDR3 is given with its conserved first and last residue. The D gene is left open where the match is weak. Clone size appears in some rows only: once, few, many, or a class for an expanded clone.

V,J,D,size,DNA,CDR3
TRBV12-3/TRBV12-4,TRBJ2-5,-,-,TGTGCCAGCAGTCGGGACACCTCAAAGACCCAGTACTTC,CASSRDTSKTQYF
TRBV7-2,TRBJ1-1,-,-,TGTGCCAGCAGCTTAGCAGGGGGTGGTGAAGCTTTCTTT,CASSLAGGGEAFF
TRBV5-1,TRBJ1-2,TRBD1,-,TGCGCCAGCAGCTTGTCCGTGACAGGGGATGGCTACACCTTC,CASSLSVTGDGYTF
TRBV19,TRBJ2-7,-,-,TGTGCCAGTAGTAGGGAACTAGGTGAGCAGTACTTC,CASSRELGEQYF
TRBV5-4,TRBJ1-2,TRBD1,-,TGTGCCAGCAGCCCCCAGGGTCTATACGGACAGGGTAAGGCTGGCTACACCTTC,CASSPQGLYGQGKAGYTF
TRBV28,TRBJ1-1,TRBD1,-,TGTGCCAGCAGTTCTTGGACAGGTTTTAACACTGAAGCTTTCTTT,CASSSWTGFNTEAFF
TRBV19,TRBJ1-6,TRBD1,-,TGTGCCAGCAACGGACAGGGGAATTCACCCCTCCACTTT,CASNGQGNSPLHF
TRBV12-3/TRBV12-4,TRBJ2-7,-,-,TGTGCCAGCAGTCCCTCGGCCTACGAGCAGTACTTC,CASSPSAYEQYF
TRBV7-9,TRBJ1-2,TRBD1,once,TGTGCCAGCAGCTTAAAAGGGCGGGTCGGACAGGGGCTATATGGCTACACCTTC,CASSLKGRVGQGLYGYTF
TRBV5-1,TRBJ2-3,TRBD1,-,TGCGCCAGCCTCAAACAGGGGGCGAGCACAGATACGCAGTATTTT,CASLKQGASTDTQYF
TRBV2,TRBJ2-3,TRBD2,-,TGTGCCAGCTTTACTAGCGGGGGACGTTTGGATACGCAGTATTTT,CASFTSGGRLDTQYF
TRBV5-1,TRBJ2-7,TRBD2,-,TGCGCCAGCAGCGGACTAGCGGGGGGAAGGGAGCAGTACTTC,CASSGLAGGREQYF
TRBV19,TRBJ1-5,TRBD1,once,TGTGCCAGTGAAGGGACAGATAGCAATCAGCCCCAGCATTTT,CASEGTDSNQPQHF
TRBV9,TRBJ2-3,TRBD2,-,TGTGCCAGCAGCGCAGCGGGGGGGCAGGGAGATACGCAGTATTTT,CASSAAGGQGDTQYF
TRBV4-1,TRBJ2-1,-,once,TGCGCCAGCAGCCTAGACAGTTCCTACAATGAGCAGTTCTTC,CASSLDSSYNEQFF
TRBV29-1,TRBJ1-1,-,-,TGCAGCGTTGGGTTAGGCGGCACTGAAGCTTTCTTT,CSVGLGGTEAFF
TRBV5-4,TRBJ2-5,TRBD2,-,TGTGCCAGCAGCTTGATGACTAGCGGTTATGGAGAGACCCAGTACTTC,CASSLMTSGYGETQYF
TRBV7-7,TRBJ2-1,TRBD2,-,TGTGCCAGCAGCCCGATAGCGGGGGGGAATGAGCAGTTCTTC,CASSPIAGGNEQFF
TRBV19,TRBJ1-2,-,-,TGTGCCGGGAAGACAGTCTATGGCTACACCTTC,CAGKTVYGYTF
TRBV5-1,TRBJ1-3,-,-,TGCGCCAGCAGCTTGGGAGCGGGGACTGGAAACACCATATATTTT,CASSLGAGTGNTIYF
TRBV10-3,TRBJ1-4,TRBD1,-,TGTGCCATCAGTGGGACAGGGGACTATAATGAAAAACTGTTTTTT,CAISGTGDYNEKLFF
TRBV6-5,TRBJ1-1,-,once,TGTGCCAGCAGTTCCGGTGCGAGCGGGTGGGGCACTGAAGCTTTCTTT,CASSSGASGWGTEAFF
TRBV29-1,TRBJ2-3,TRBD1,-,TGCAGCGAAGGGACAGGGACCACAGATACGCAGTATTTT,CSEGTGTTDTQYF
TRBV6-5,TRBJ1-5,TRBD1,-,TGTGCCAGCAGAGAGGGACAGGACTACAATCAGCCCCAGCATTTT,CASREGQDYNQPQHF
TRBV5-1,TRBJ2-2,TRBD2,once,TGCGCCAGCAGGACTAGCGGGGGGGCCGGGACCGGGGAGCTGTTTTTT,CASRTSGGAGTGELFF
TRBV7-3,TRBJ2-3,TRBD2,-,TGTGCCAGCAGCTTTAGCGGGGCCCCTTCAGATACGCAGTATTTT,CASSFSGAPSDTQYF
TRBV2,TRBJ1-4,-,-,TGTGCCAGCAGTGAAGGCCAGGGCGGCCGTAATGAAAAACTGTTTTTT,CASSEGQGGRNEKLFF
TRBV10-3,TRBJ1-4,-,-,TGTGCCATCAGTGATGCGGGGGGCGTTGGAAAACTGTTTTTT,CAISDAGGVGKLFF
TRBV9,TRBJ2-3,-,-,TGTGCCAGCAGCGAGCAGGGTGATACGCAGTATTTT,CASSEQGDTQYF
TRBV25-1,TRBJ1-4,TRBD1,-,TGTGCCAGCAGTGATTACGGGACAGGGGGCGAAAAACTGTTTTTT,CASSDYGTGGEKLFF
TRBV4-1,TRBJ1-5,-,-,TGCGCCAGCAGCCAAGATCCCACAGAACTTAGCAATCAGCCCCAGCATTTT,CASSQDPTELSNQPQHF
TRBV7-2,TRBJ2-3,-,once,TGTGCCAGCAGCTTACCAGCGGTACACACAGATACGCAGTATTTT,CASSLPAVHTDTQYF
TRBV15,TRBJ1-3,-,once,TGTGCCACCAGCAGAGATTCTCTAGGAAACACCATATATTTT,CATSRDSLGNTIYF
TRBV19,TRBJ1-1,TRBD1,-,TGTGCCAGTAGGGGACAGGGATCGAACACTGAAGCTTTCTTT,CASRGQGSNTEAFF
TRBV18,TRBJ1-6,TRBD1,-,TGTGCCAGCCGCACACAGGGGGTGTCTTCACCCCTCCACTTT,CASRTQGVSSPLHF
TRBV6-6,TRBJ2-2,TRBD1,-,TGTGCCAGCAGTCGACAGGGGAACACCGGGGAGCTGTTTTTT,CASSRQGNTGELFF
TRBV4-2,TRBJ1-4,TRBD1,-,TGTGCCAGCAGCCAAGGAGGGGGACAGGGACTCGAAAAACTGTTTTTT,CASSQGGGQGLEKLFF
TRBV19,TRBJ2-1,TRBD2,-,TGTGCCAGTAGTACTGGGACTAGCGGGGGAGTCTCCAATGAGCAGTTCTTC,CASSTGTSGGVSNEQFF
TRBV29-1,TRBJ2-2,TRBD1,-,TGCAGCGGAAGGGGGCACACCGGGGAGCTGTTTTTT,CSGRGHTGELFF
TRBV6-5,TRBJ2-5,TRBD1,-,TGTGCCAGCAGCGTGGACAGGGGGCCGTGGGAGACCCAGTACTTC,CASSVDRGPWETQYF
TRBV3-1/TRBV3-2,TRBJ1-2,TRBD1,-,TGTGCCAGCAGCCGGGACAGGGGGTTCTATGGCTACACCTTC,CASSRDRGFYGYTF
TRBV3-1/TRBV3-2,TRBJ2-3,-,-,TGTGCCAGCAGCCCCGACCTAGCTCTTACAGATACGCAGTATTTT,CASSPDLALTDTQYF
TRBV5-1,TRBJ1-1,-,-,TGCGCCAGCAGCTGGGACAACACGAACACTGAAGCTTTCTTT,CASSWDNTNTEAFF
TRBV5-4,TRBJ1-1,-,-,TGTGCCAGCAGCTTGAGCGGGGGACTGAACACTGAAGCTTTCTTT,CASSLSGGLNTEAFF
TRBV6-5,TRBJ2-7,-,-,TGTGCCAGCAGGGCCCCCAGGGTGCTGGCCGACGAGCAGTACTTC,CASRAPRVLADEQYF
TRBV5-4,TRBJ2-6,-,-,TGTGCCAGCAGCCCGGGTAGGGGTACAGTCCCTAGCGCTGGGGCCAACGTCCTGACTTTC,CASSPGRGTVPSAGANVLTF
TRBV9,TRBJ2-3,TRBD2,-,TGTGCCAGCAGCGTTCAAGCGGGGGGGGTCTCAGATACGCAGTATTTT,CASSVQAGGVSDTQYF
TRBV18,TRBJ2-7,-,-,TGTGCCAGCTCAGACCAGGTCTCCTACGAGCAGTACTTC,CASSDQVSYEQYF
TRBV24-1,TRBJ2-2,TRBD2,-,TGTGCCACCCAAGTGGCGAGCGGGGGGCTGAACACCGGGGAGCTGTTTTTT,CATQVASGGLNTGELFF
TRBV6-5,TRBJ2-1,TRBD1,-,TGTGCCAGCAGTTACCTTACAGGGGGCGGCTACAATGAGCAGTTCTTC,CASSYLTGGGYNEQFF
TRBV10-3,TRBJ1-2,-,-,TGTGCCATCAAAACCCAAGGGGTAAGCTATGGCTACACCTTC,CAIKTQGVSYGYTF
TRBV7-3,TRBJ2-1,TRBD2,-,TGTGCCAGCAGCTCATCTAGCGGGGCGATTTACAATGAGCAGTTCTTC,CASSSSSGAIYNEQFF
TRBV30,TRBJ1-5,TRBD1,-,TGTGCCTGGAGTGGACAGGGAGACAATCAGCCCCAGCATTTT,CAWSGQGDNQPQHF
TRBV6-1,TRBJ1-1,TRBD1,-,TGTGCCAGCAGGCCCGGGACAGGGGGTTCCGCTGAAGCTTTCTTT,CASRPGTGGSAEAFF
TRBV18,TRBJ2-7,-,-,TGTGCCAGCTCAGCAACTTCCGGGACTTCCGAGCAGTACTTC,CASSATSGTSEQYF